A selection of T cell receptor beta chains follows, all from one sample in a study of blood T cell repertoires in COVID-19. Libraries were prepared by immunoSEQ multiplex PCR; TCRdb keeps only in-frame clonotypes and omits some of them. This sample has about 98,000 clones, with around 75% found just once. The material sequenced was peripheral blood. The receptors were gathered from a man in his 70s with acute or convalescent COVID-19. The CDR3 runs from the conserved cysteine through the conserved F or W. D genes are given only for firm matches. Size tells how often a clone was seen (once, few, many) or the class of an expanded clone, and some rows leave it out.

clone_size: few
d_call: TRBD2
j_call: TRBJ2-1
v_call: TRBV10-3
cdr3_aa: CAISESGTSGFGEQFF
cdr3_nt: TGTGCCATCAGTGAGTCCGGGACTAGTGGTTTCGGTGAGCAGTTCTTC

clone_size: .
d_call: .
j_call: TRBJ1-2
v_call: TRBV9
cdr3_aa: CASSVSGVYGYTF
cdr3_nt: TGTGCCAGCAGCGTTTCCGGAGTATATGGCTACACCTTC

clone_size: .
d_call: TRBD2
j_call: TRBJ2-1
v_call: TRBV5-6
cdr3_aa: CASSLTSGGYNEQFF
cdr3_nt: TGTGCCAGCAGCTTAACTAGCGGAGGTTACAATGAGCAGTTCTTC

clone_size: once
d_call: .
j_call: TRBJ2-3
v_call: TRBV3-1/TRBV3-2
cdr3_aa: CASSQTTSTDTQYF
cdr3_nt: TGTGCCAGCAGCCAAACGACTAGCACAGATACGCAGTATTTT

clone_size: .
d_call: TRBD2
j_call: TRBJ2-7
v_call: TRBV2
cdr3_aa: CATIRLASYEQYF
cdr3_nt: TGTGCCACGATCAGACTAGCCTCCTACGAGCAGTACTTC

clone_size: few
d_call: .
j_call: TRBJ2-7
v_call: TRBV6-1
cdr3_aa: CASSFAGSYEQYF
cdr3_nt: TGTGCCAGCAGTTTTGCGGGATCCTACGAGCAGTACTTC

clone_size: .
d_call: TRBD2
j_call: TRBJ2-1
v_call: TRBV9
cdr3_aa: CASSVSAGTNEQFF
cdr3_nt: TGTGCCAGCAGCGTCTCAGCGGGGACCAATGAGCAGTTCTTC

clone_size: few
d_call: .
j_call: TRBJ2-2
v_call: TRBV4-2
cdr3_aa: CASSQERTGELFF
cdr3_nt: TGTGCCAGCAGCCAAGAGCGCACCGGGGAGCTGTTTTTT

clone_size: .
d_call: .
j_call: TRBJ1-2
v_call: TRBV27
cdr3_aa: CASSLLPFGGYTF
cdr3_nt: TGTGCCAGCAGTTTGCTGCCCTTCGGGGGCTACACCTTC

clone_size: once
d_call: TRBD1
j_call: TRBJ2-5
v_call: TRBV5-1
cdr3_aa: CASSSNTGGGETQYF
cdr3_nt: TGCGCCAGCAGCTCCAATACAGGGGGTGGAGAGACCCAGTACTTC

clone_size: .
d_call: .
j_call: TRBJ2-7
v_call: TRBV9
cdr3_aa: CASSVSGAYPYEQYF
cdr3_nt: TGTGCCAGCAGCGTTTCAGGGGCTTATCCCTACGAGCAGTACTTC

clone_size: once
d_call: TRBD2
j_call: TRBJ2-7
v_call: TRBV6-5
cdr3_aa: CAHRGLVPYEQYF
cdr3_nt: TGTGCTCACCGAGGACTAGTGCCCTACGAGCAGTACTTC

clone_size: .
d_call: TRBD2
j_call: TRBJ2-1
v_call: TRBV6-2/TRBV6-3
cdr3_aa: CASSSSSGNNEQFF
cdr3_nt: TGTGCCAGCAGTTCGAGTAGCGGGAACAATGAGCAGTTCTTC

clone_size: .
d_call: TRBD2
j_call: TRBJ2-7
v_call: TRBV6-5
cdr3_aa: CASSSGTSGRSYKQYF
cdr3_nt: TGTGCCAGCAGTTCAGGGACTAGCGGGAGGTCGTACAAGCAGTACTTC

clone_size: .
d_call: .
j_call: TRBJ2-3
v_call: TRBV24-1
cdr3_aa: CATSDLNRGRADTQYF
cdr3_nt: TGTGCCACCAGTGATTTGAACCGAGGCCGGGCAGATACGCAGTATTTT

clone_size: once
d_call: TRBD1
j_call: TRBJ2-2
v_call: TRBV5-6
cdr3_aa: CASSLTGGANTGELFF
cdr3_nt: TGTGCCAGCAGCTTGACAGGGGGCGCGAACACCGGGGAGCTGTTTTTT

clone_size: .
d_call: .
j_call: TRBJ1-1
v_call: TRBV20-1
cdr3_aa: CSANWNTEAFF
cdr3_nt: TGCAGTGCTAACTGGAACACTGAAGCTTTCTTT

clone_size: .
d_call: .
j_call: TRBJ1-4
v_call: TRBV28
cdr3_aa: CASTGGTVAYEKLFF
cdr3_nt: TGTGCCAGCACCGGGGGGACGGTGGCCTATGAAAAACTGTTTTTT

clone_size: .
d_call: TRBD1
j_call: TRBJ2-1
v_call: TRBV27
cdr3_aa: CASSLFPGQGASGSYNEQFF
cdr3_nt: TGTGCCAGCAGTTTATTCCCGGGACAGGGGGCGTCTGGCTCCTACAATGAGCAGTTCTTC

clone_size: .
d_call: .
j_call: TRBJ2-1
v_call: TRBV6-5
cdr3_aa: CASLQGNPGNEQFF
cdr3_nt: TGTGCCAGTCTTCAGGGTAATCCGGGCAATGAGCAGTTCTTC

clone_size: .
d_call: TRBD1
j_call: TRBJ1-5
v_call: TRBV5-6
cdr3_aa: CASSSRYRGLAGQPQHF
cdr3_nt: TGTGCCAGCAGCTCCAGGTACAGGGGACTGGCAGGACAGCCCCAGCATTTT

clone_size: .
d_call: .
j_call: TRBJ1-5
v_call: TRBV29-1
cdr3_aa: CSVRGTDRNQPQHF
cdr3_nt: TGCAGCGTTCGGGGGACGGATAGAAATCAGCCCCAGCATTTT